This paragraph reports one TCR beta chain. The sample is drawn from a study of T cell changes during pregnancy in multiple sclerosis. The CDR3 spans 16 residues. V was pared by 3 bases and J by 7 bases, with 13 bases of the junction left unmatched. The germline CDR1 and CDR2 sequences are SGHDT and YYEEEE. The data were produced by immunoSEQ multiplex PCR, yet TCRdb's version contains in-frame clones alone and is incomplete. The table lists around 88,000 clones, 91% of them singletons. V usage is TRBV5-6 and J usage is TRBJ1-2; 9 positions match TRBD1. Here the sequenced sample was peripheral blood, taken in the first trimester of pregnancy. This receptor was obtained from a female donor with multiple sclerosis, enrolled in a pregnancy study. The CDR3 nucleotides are TGTGCCAGCAGCTCAATCCGGGACAGGGATTTAAGTGGCTACACCTTC. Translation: CASSSIRDRDLSGYTF.